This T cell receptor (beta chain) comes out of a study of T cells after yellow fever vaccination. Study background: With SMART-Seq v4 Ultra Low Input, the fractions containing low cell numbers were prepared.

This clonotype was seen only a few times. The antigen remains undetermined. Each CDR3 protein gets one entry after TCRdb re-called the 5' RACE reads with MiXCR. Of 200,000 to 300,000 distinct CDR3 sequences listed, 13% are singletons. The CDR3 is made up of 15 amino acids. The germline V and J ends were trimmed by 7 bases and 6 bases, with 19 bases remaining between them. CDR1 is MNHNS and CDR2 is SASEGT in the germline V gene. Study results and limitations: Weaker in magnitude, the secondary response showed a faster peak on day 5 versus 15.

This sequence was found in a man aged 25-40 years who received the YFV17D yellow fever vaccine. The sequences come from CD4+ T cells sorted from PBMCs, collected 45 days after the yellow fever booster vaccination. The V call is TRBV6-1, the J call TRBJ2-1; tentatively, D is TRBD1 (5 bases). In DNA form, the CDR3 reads TGTGCCAGCACCCCAGGGCGCCCGATGGGCAATGAGCAGTTCTTC. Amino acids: CASTPGRPMGNEQFF.